A selection of T cell receptor beta chains follows, all from one sample in a study of blood T cell repertoires in COVID-19. Profiling relied on immunoSEQ multiplex PCR, and the TCRdb table lists in-frame clones only, not all of them. Of 130,000 or so clones in the sample, 75% to 90% were seen once. Sequenced input: peripheral blood. All receptors derive from a man in his fifties with active COVID-19. Both conserved end residues are part of each CDR3. The order of the fields is clone size, J gene, V gene, D gene, CDR3 protein, CDR3 DNA. A D gene is named only where the DNA matches it firmly. The size of a clone is reported for some rows only, either as once, few or many, or as a class for expanded clones.

clone size: NA; J gene: TRBJ1-2; V gene: TRBV25-1; D gene: NA; CDR3 protein: CASSVSGLFYTF; CDR3 DNA: TGTGCCAGCAGTGTGTCAGGGCTCTTCTACACCTTC
clone size: NA; J gene: TRBJ1-3; V gene: TRBV28; D gene: NA; CDR3 protein: CASKLGGGGNTIYF; CDR3 DNA: TGTGCCAGCAAATTGGGGGGAGGTGGCAACACCATATATTTT
clone size: NA; J gene: TRBJ1-5; V gene: TRBV6-1; D gene: NA; CDR3 protein: CASSDTRDQPQHF; CDR3 DNA: TGTGCCAGCAGTGACACCCGGGATCAGCCCCAGCATTTT
clone size: NA; J gene: TRBJ1-6; V gene: TRBV2; D gene: NA; CDR3 protein: CASSAQGGINSPLHF; CDR3 DNA: TGTGCCAGCAGTGCCCAGGGTGGTATTAATTCACCCCTCCACTTT
clone size: NA; J gene: TRBJ1-4; V gene: TRBV9; D gene: NA; CDR3 protein: CASSLGQSNEKLFF; CDR3 DNA: TGTGCCAGCAGCCTCGGACAGAGTAATGAAAAACTGTTTTTT
clone size: once; J gene: TRBJ2-2; V gene: TRBV19; D gene: TRBD1; CDR3 protein: CASWSGTANTGELFF; CDR3 DNA: TGTGCCAGTTGGTCGGGGACAGCGAACACCGGGGAGCTGTTTTTT
clone size: few; J gene: TRBJ1-3; V gene: TRBV4-2; D gene: NA; CDR3 protein: CASSQDWGASPSSGNTIYF; CDR3 DNA: TGTGCCAGCAGCCAAGATTGGGGAGCGTCACCCAGCTCTGGAAACACCATATATTTT
clone size: once; J gene: TRBJ2-1; V gene: TRBV2; D gene: TRBD2; CDR3 protein: CASSAGGYTYNEQFF; CDR3 DNA: TGTGCCAGCAGTGCGGGGGGGTACACTTACAATGAGCAGTTCTTC
clone size: NA; J gene: TRBJ1-1; V gene: TRBV10-1; D gene: TRBD1; CDR3 protein: CASRQGAHKTNTEAFF; CDR3 DNA: TGCGCCAGCAGACAGGGGGCGCACAAAACGAACACTGAAGCTTTCTTT
clone size: NA; J gene: TRBJ2-7; V gene: TRBV6-5; D gene: NA; CDR3 protein: CASSFDRKSYEQYF; CDR3 DNA: TGTGCCAGCAGTTTCGACAGGAAGTCCTACGAGCAGTACTTC
clone size: NA; J gene: TRBJ1-1; V gene: TRBV27; D gene: NA; CDR3 protein: CASSLNRAAEAFF; CDR3 DNA: TGTGCCAGCAGTTTAAACAGGGCAGCTGAAGCTTTCTTT
clone size: once; J gene: TRBJ2-4; V gene: TRBV7-2; D gene: NA; CDR3 protein: CASSTGLLLKNIQYF; CDR3 DNA: TGTGCCAGCAGCACGGGACTCCTCCTAAAAAACATTCAGTACTTC
clone size: NA; J gene: TRBJ2-3; V gene: TRBV7-2; D gene: NA; CDR3 protein: CASSSPRLTTDTQYF; CDR3 DNA: TGTGCCAGCAGCTCTCCACGACTAACCACAGATACGCAGTATTTT
clone size: NA; J gene: TRBJ2-1; V gene: TRBV7-2; D gene: TRBD2; CDR3 protein: CASSFIAGGSGNEQFF; CDR3 DNA: TGTGCCAGCAGCTTTATAGCGGGGGGCTCTGGCAATGAGCAGTTCTTC
clone size: NA; J gene: TRBJ1-1; V gene: TRBV18; D gene: NA; CDR3 protein: CASSPGSLNTEAFF; CDR3 DNA: TGTGCCAGCTCACCGGGCAGTCTGAACACTGAAGCTTTCTTT
clone size: NA; J gene: TRBJ2-7; V gene: TRBV27; D gene: NA; CDR3 protein: CASSHPGGSYEQYF; CDR3 DNA: TGTGCCAGCAGTCACCCAGGGGGGTCCTACGAGCAGTACTTC
clone size: NA; J gene: TRBJ1-1; V gene: TRBV7-3; D gene: TRBD1; CDR3 protein: CASSFKSTGEAFF; CDR3 DNA: TGTGCCAGCAGCTTTAAATCGACAGGGGAAGCTTTCTTT
clone size: NA; J gene: TRBJ2-7; V gene: TRBV5-6; D gene: NA; CDR3 protein: CASRFGWRTKVIYEQYF; CDR3 DNA: TGTGCCAGCAGATTTGGGTGGCGGACTAAGGTTATCTACGAGCAGTACTTC
clone size: NA; J gene: TRBJ2-7; V gene: TRBV5-4; D gene: NA; CDR3 protein: CASSLLGDGYEQYF; CDR3 DNA: TGTGCCAGCAGCTTGCTGGGAGACGGGTACGAGCAGTACTTC
clone size: NA; J gene: TRBJ1-1; V gene: TRBV11-3; D gene: TRBD1; CDR3 protein: CASSLGTANTEAFF; CDR3 DNA: TGTGCCAGCAGCCTTGGGACAGCGAACACTGAAGCTTTCTTT
clone size: NA; J gene: TRBJ2-6; V gene: TRBV3-1/TRBV3-2; D gene: NA; CDR3 protein: CASSQGTRGSGANVLTF; CDR3 DNA: TGTGCCAGCAGCCAAGGGACCAGGGGCTCTGGGGCCAACGTCCTGACTTTC
clone size: NA; J gene: TRBJ1-2; V gene: TRBV29-1; D gene: TRBD1; CDR3 protein: CSGLTGLNGYTF; CDR3 DNA: TGCAGCGGGCTGACAGGGTTGAATGGCTACACCTTC
clone size: NA; J gene: TRBJ1-4; V gene: TRBV5-1; D gene: NA; CDR3 protein: CASSLLQGREKLFF; CDR3 DNA: TGCGCCAGCAGCTTGTTACAGGGTCGCGAAAAACTGTTTTTT
clone size: NA; J gene: TRBJ2-5; V gene: TRBV9; D gene: TRBD2; CDR3 protein: CASSVATGLAGGQETQYF; CDR3 DNA: TGTGCCAGCAGCGTAGCTACGGGACTAGCGGGGGGGCAAGAGACCCAGTACTTC
clone size: NA; J gene: TRBJ2-2; V gene: TRBV10-3; D gene: TRBD2; CDR3 protein: CAIRGAAGGPAGELFF; CDR3 DNA: TGTGCCATCAGAGGGGCTGCGGGGGGGCCCGCCGGGGAGCTGTTTTTT
clone size: NA; J gene: TRBJ2-3; V gene: TRBV19; D gene: TRBD1; CDR3 protein: CASSRTGSGADTQYF; CDR3 DNA: TGTGCCAGTAGTAGGACAGGGTCGGGGGCAGATACGCAGTATTTT
clone size: NA; J gene: TRBJ2-6; V gene: TRBV5-1; D gene: NA; CDR3 protein: CASNPTGISGANVLTF; CDR3 DNA: TGCGCCAGCAACCCCACAGGTATTTCTGGGGCCAACGTCCTGACTTTC
clone size: NA; J gene: TRBJ2-3; V gene: TRBV9; D gene: TRBD2; CDR3 protein: CASSALAGKLTDTQYF; CDR3 DNA: TGTGCCAGCAGCGCACTAGCGGGGAAACTCACAGATACGCAGTATTTT
clone size: few; J gene: TRBJ1-1; V gene: TRBV12-5; D gene: NA; CDR3 protein: CASGSYSEAFF; CDR3 DNA: TGTGCTAGTGGTTCTTACAGTGAAGCTTTCTTT
clone size: NA; J gene: TRBJ2-7; V gene: TRBV15; D gene: NA; CDR3 protein: CATKGGGQVNYEQYF; CDR3 DNA: TGTGCCACCAAGGGGGGGGGACAGGTAAACTACGAGCAGTACTTC
clone size: NA; J gene: TRBJ2-1; V gene: TRBV4-3; D gene: NA; CDR3 protein: CASSPTTEGEQFF; CDR3 DNA: TGCGCCAGCAGCCCTACTACCGAGGGTGAGCAGTTCTTC
clone size: NA; J gene: TRBJ1-2; V gene: TRBV27; D gene: NA; CDR3 protein: CASSPSVVRARGYTF; CDR3 DNA: TGTGCCAGCAGTCCCTCAGTAGTCAGGGCGAGAGGCTACACCTTC
clone size: NA; J gene: TRBJ1-5; V gene: TRBV15; D gene: NA; CDR3 protein: CATSRVGELKHF; CDR3 DNA: TGTGCCACCAGCAGAGTGGGAGAACTGAAGCATTTT